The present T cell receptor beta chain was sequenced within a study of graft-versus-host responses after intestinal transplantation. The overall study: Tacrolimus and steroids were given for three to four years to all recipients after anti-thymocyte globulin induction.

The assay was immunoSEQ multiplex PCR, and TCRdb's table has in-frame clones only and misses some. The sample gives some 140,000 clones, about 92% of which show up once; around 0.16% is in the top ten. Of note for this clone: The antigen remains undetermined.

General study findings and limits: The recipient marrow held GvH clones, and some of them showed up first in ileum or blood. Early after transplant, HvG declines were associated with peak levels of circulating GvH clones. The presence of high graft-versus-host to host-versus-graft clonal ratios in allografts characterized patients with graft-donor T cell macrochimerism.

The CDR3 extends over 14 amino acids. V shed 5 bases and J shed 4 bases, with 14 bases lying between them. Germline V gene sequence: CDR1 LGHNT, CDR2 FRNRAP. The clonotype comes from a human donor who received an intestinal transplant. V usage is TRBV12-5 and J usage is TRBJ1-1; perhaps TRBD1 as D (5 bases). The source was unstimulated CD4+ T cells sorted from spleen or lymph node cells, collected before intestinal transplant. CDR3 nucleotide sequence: TGTGCTAGTGGTGGGGGTCGGGGCGGCACTGAAGCTTTCTTT. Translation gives CASGGGRGGTEAFF.